The 32 T cell receptor beta chains reported below all come from one sample, sequenced in a study of cytomegalovirus exposure and HLA in healthy donors. Use of 60 Vbeta and 13 Jbeta primers characterized the PCR. Clones were read by immunoSEQ multiplex PCR, and TCRdb kept only the in-frame ones, dropping some. The sample holds 180,000 or so clones, 80% to 90% seen once. The sequenced sample was PBMCs. The receptor set was obtained from a woman in her late teens or twenties in good health and CMV-seronegative.

The chain is built from TRBV28 and TRBJ2-1; 8 bases align to TRBD1. CDR3 size: 16 residues. The trim removed 5 bases at V and 8 bases at J, leaving 14 bases unmatched. Germline lookup yields CDR1 MDHEN and CDR2 SYDVKM. In DNA form, the CDR3 reads TGTGCCAGCAGTACCCAGGGGGCCGGGGCAATCTATGAGCAGTTCTTC. Protein sequence: CASSTQGAGAIYEQFF.

This sequence joins TRBV11-3 and TRBJ2-5, with 13 bases fitting TRBD2. The CDR3 spans 15 residues. Germline loops: CDR1 SGHNT, CDR2 YENEEA. With V trimmed by 5 bases and J by 5 bases, 5 bases remained unmatched. Here the CDR3 reads CASSAGTSGTETQYF. The CDR3 coding sequence is TGTGCCAGCAGCGCGGGGACTAGCGGGACTGAGACCCAGTACTTC. Combining the CDR3 with reference TRBV11-3 and TRBJ2-5 gives the whole variable domain EAGVVQSPRYKIIEKKQPVAFWCNPISGHNTLYWYLQNLGQGPELLIRYENEEAVDDSQLPKDRFSAERLKGVDSTLKIQPAELGDSAVYLCASSAGTSGTETQYFGPGTRLLVL.

The gene calls are TRBV28 and TRBJ1-1; 8 bases fit TRBD1. In germline, CDR1 is MDHEN, CDR2 SYDVKM. V lost 3 bases to trimming and J lost 5 bases; unmatched junction nucleotides: 8. The CDR3 has 15 residues. The CDR3 is CASSFHPGGKTEAFF. DNA for the CDR3: TGTGCCAGCAGTTTTCACCCAGGGGGCAAGACTGAAGCTTTCTTT.

This clone was seen a single time. The junction does not match germline at one end; this may be a read error. V and J are TRBV28 and TRBJ1-1, with TRBD1 matching 8 bases. The CDR3 is made up of 15 amino acids. The germline CDR1 and CDR2 sequences are MDHEN and SYDVKM. CDR3 amino acids: CASSFLDRVNSEAFF. The CDR3 DNA follows: TGTGCCAGCAGTTTCTTGGACAGGGTGAACTCTGAAGCTTTCTTT.

The chain carries TRBV9 and TRBJ2-3; tentatively, D is TRBD1 (6 bases). Trimming took off 6 bases at V and 4 bases at J, with 15 bases between the two ends. CDR3 length: 14 amino acids. The germline CDR1 and CDR2 sequences are SGDLS and YYNGEE. CDR3 coding DNA: TGTGCCAGCAACTTGACAGGTCAGTCAGATACGCAGTATTTT. This translates into CASNLTGQSDTQYF. The variable domain in full, with the rest retrieved from reference TRBV9 and TRBJ2-3, is DSGVTQTPKHLITATGQRVTLRCSPRSGDLSVYWYQQSLDQGLQFLIQYYNGEERAKGNILERFSAQQFPDLHSELNLSSLELGDSALYFCASNLTGQSDTQYFGPGTRLTVL.

The chain links TRBV11-2 to TRBJ1-2; 7 bases line up with TRBD1. Trimming at V came to 1 base and at J to 7 bases, leaving 6 bases not matched to a gene. CDR1 and CDR2 (germline): SGHAT, FQNNGV. The CDR3 is 14 amino acids. The CDR3 loop is CASSLGQGFSGYTF. The CDR3 bases are TGTGCCAGCAGCTTAGGACAGGGATTCTCTGGCTACACCTTC.

This rearrangement joins TRBV30 to TRBJ1-1; D unclear. Germline assignment: CDR1 GTSNPN and CDR2 SVGIG (reference sequence). CDR3 length equals 13 residues. V was shortened by 0 bases and J by 3 bases, with 8 bases between the two germline ends. This CDR3 is CAWSVLADTEAFF. The DNA for the CDR3 is TGTGCCTGGAGTGTACTGGCGGACACTGAAGCTTTCTTT. Looking up the rest from reference TRBV30 and TRBJ1-1 gives the full variable domain: SQTIHQWPATLVQPVGSPLSLECTVEGTSNPNLYWYRQAAGRGLQLLFYSVGIGQISSEVPQNLSASRPQDRQFILSSKKLLLSDSGFYLCAWSVLADTEAFFGQGTRLTVV.

V usage is TRBV7-3 and J usage is TRBJ2-7; D may be TRBD1 (5 bases). CDR1 is SGHTA and CDR2 is FQGTGA in the germline V gene. This CDR3 region has 13 residues. V was clipped by 5 bases and J by 4 bases, with 12 bases between them. CDR3 in DNA: TGTGCCAGCAGCAGGGGAAGGGGATACGAGCAGTACTTC. Translating it yields CASSRGRGYEQYF.

This chain connects TRBV12-1 to TRBJ2-7; the D call TRBD2 from the table was never checked on the DNA. TRBV12-1 is a recognized pseudogene. The CDR3 is 14 residues long. The CDR3 DNA sequence: TGTGCCAGCAGCCTGGGGACTAGCGTAGACGAGCAGTACTTC. This sequence encodes CASSLGTSVDEQYF.

This chain uses TRBV5-1 with TRBJ2-7; D is possibly TRBD2 (5 bases). This CDR3 comprises 12 residues. Trimming took off 2 bases at V and 3 bases at J, with 6 bases between the two ends. Germline CDR1 reads SGHRS; CDR2 reads YFSETQ. CDR3 in amino acids: CASSFGDYEQYF. CDR3 nucleotide sequence: TGCGCCAGCAGCTTCGGGGACTACGAGCAGTACTTC.

This chain joins TRBV29-1 and TRBJ2-5, with 12 bases identical to TRBD2. Germline values: CDR1 SQVTM, CDR2 ANQGSEA. Trimming cost V 7 bases and J 3 bases; bases outside gene matches: 3. The CDR3 totals 13 residues. The CDR3 DNA follows: TGCAGCGACCGACTAGCGGGAGAAGAGACCCAGTACTTC. It codes for CSDRLAGEETQYF.

The chain joins TRBV27 to TRBJ1-4; the D gene is possibly TRBD1 (5 bases). Germline CDR1 MNHEY, CDR2 SMNVEV (reference sequence). The CDR3 consists of 16 residues. Trimming pared 7 bases from V and 8 bases from J, leaving 23 bases between. CDR3 coding DNA: TGTGCCAGCACCCGGGTCATCCCTTCAAGGGGAGAAAAACTGTTTTTT. Its protein product is CASTRVIPSRGEKLFF.

The chain uses TRBV15 and TRBJ2-5; 9 bases are a match to TRBD1. CDR1 LNHNV and CDR2 YYDKDF come from the germline V gene (reference sequence). With V trimmed by 7 bases and J by 4 bases, 4 bases remained unmatched. The CDR3 has 13 amino acids. The CDR3 DNA sequence: TGTGCCACCACCGGACAGGGGCTAGAGACCCAGTACTTC. Its translation is CATTGQGLETQYF.

The rearrangement joins TRBV4-1 to TRBJ2-5; 13 bases are a match to TRBD2. The CDR3 is 16 residues long. From germline, CDR1 is MGHRA and CDR2 YSYEKL. V trimming: 3 bases; J trimming: 6 bases; junction bases outside the gene matches: 7. The CDR3 region has the DNA TGCGCCAGCAGCCAGGAACTAGCGGGAGGGGGGCAGACCCAGTACTTC. It yields the protein CASSQELAGGGQTQYF.

The chain uses TRBV29-1 and TRBJ1-5, with 10 bases matching TRBD1. This CDR3 contains 18 residues. V gave up 3 bases and J gave up 5 bases; unmatched junction bases: 16. Germline V gene data show CDR1 as SQVTM and CDR2 as ANQGSEA. As DNA, the CDR3 is TGCAGCGTTGACAGAGGTGACAGGGGGCGTCCCACTTATCAGCCCCAGCATTTT. Its translation: CSVDRGDRGRPTYQPQHF.

The chain combines TRBV5-4 with TRBJ2-5; 7 bases line up with TRBD2. CDR3 length equals 14 residues. Germline loops: CDR1 SGHNT, CDR2 YYREEE (reference sequence). Trimming cost V 4 bases and J 3 bases; bases outside gene matches: 6. The CDR3, as DNA: TGTGCCAGCAGCCGCGGGAGATTAGAAGAGACCCAGTACTTC. Encoded protein: CASSRGRLEETQYF. Together with reference TRBV5-4 and TRBJ2-5, the CDR3 gives the full variable domain: ETGVTQSPTHLIKTRGQQVTLRCSSQSGHNTVSWYQQALGQGPQFIFQYYREEENGRGNFPPRFSGLQFPNYSSELNVNALELDDSALYLCASSRGRLEETQYFGPGTRLLVL.

V usage is TRBV5-1 and J usage is TRBJ2-7; TRBD1 might be the D (5 bases). Trimming took off 4 bases at V and 3 bases at J, with 14 bases between the two ends. This CDR3 is built from 14 residues. CDR1 is SGHRS, CDR2 YFSETQ, per germline. CDR3: CASSMSRQGYEQYF. CDR3 sequence (DNA): TGCGCCAGCAGCATGAGCCGTCAGGGCTACGAGCAGTACTTC.

V is TRBV30 and J is TRBJ1-1; the match to TRBD1 covers 7 bases. V was clipped by 2 bases and J by 1 base; unmatched bases: 7. Germline V gives CDR1 GTSNPN, CDR2 SVGIG (reference sequence). The CDR3 covers 15 residues. The CDR3 is CAWSPRGTENTEAFF. CDR3 DNA sequence: TGTGCCTGGAGTCCCCGAGGGACAGAGAACACTGAAGCTTTCTTT.

The chain links TRBV19 to TRBJ2-1; weak D call: TRBD2 (5 bases). V lost 1 base to trimming and J lost 2 bases, with 6 bases between them. The CDR3 covers 14 residues. Per germline, CDR1 LNHDA and CDR2 SQIVND (reference sequence). The CDR3 nucleotides read TGTGCCAGTAGTATAGCCGGGACCTACAATGAGCAGTTCTTC. Protein sequence: CASSIAGTYNEQFF.

The rearrangement joins TRBV19 to TRBJ2-1; tentatively, D is TRBD2 (6 bases). V gave up 6 bases and J gave up 3 bases, with 6 bases separating them. The CDR3 has 12 residues. Germline V gene data show CDR1 as LNHDA and CDR2 as SQIVND (reference sequence). CDR3 nucleotide sequence: TGTGCCAGTAGCGGGAGCTACAATGAGCAGTTCTTC. This codes for CASSGSYNEQFF.

The chain uses TRBV5-1 and TRBJ2-2; 8 bases map to TRBD1. The CDR3 has 16 residues. The J segment lost 2 bases and the V segment lost 6 bases, leaving 9 bases of the junction unmatched. CDR1 is SGHRS, CDR2 YFSETQ, per germline. DNA for the CDR3: TGCGCCAGCACTTTGGGGGCAGGGGGCAACACCGGGGAGCTGTTTTTT. Amino acids: CASTLGAGGNTGELFF.

The J gene is TRBJ2-1, the V gene TRBV19; 9 bases are a match to TRBD2. Germline CDR1 reads LNHDA; CDR2 reads SQIVND (reference sequence). The length of the CDR3 is 17 residues. The trim removed 6 bases at V and 6 bases at J, leaving 15 bases unmatched. The CDR3: CASRPTRLAAGGNEQFF. CDR3 bases: TGTGCCAGTAGACCGACTCGACTAGCGGCCGGGGGCAATGAGCAGTTCTTC.

The chain is built from TRBV29-1 and TRBJ1-1, with a possible D match to TRBD1 (5 bases). With 6 bases removed from V and 5 bases from J, the gap between germline ends came to 16 bases. CDR1 and CDR2 from the germline V gene are SQVTM and ANQGSEA. CDR3 length: 13 residues. The CDR3, as DNA: TGCAGCGTCGGACCGGGACTCCAAACTGAAGCTTTCTTT. Residues: CSVGPGLQTEAFF.

V usage is TRBV30 and J usage is TRBJ2-5, with D possibly being TRBD2 (6 bases). V lost 1 base and J 11 bases, leaving 20 bases between the germline ends. The length of the CDR3 is 14 residues. Germline loops: CDR1 GTSNPN, CDR2 SVGIG (reference sequence). The CDR3 nucleotides read TGTGCCTGGAGTGCGTCTAGCGACGGGTCTCGGCAGTACTTC. It yields the protein CAWSASSDGSRQYF.

This chain joins TRBV27 and TRBJ2-4; TRBD2 might be the D (6 bases). In germline, CDR1 is MNHEY, CDR2 SMNVEV (reference sequence). CDR3 length equals 14 residues. V lost 6 bases and J lost 2, with 11 bases in between. CDR3 sequence (DNA): TGTGCCAGCAGGGGACTGGGATCCAAAAACATTCAGTACTTC. It is translated as CASRGLGSKNIQYF.

About this clone itself: The same CDR3 is also encoded by other DNA sequences in this sample. This chain joins TRBV18 and TRBJ2-7, with TRBD2 identical over 11 bases. Germline V gives CDR1 KGHSH, CDR2 LQKENI. V was pared by 1 base and J by 2 bases, with 1 base of the junction left unmatched. The CDR3 length is 15 residues. Here the CDR3 reads CASSPLAGGTYEQYF. The DNA of the CDR3 is TGTGCCAGCTCACCACTAGCGGGAGGGACCTACGAGCAGTACTTC.

This chain connects TRBV4-3 to TRBJ2-7; 10 nucleotides line up with TRBD2. Germline V lookup: CDR1 LGHNA, CDR2 YSLEER. The CDR3 runs to 15 residues. J gave up 7 bases and V 1 base, and 7 bases lay outside the gene matches. This CDR3 reads CASSQGRLAGVEQYF. Written as DNA, the CDR3 is TGCGCCAGCAGCCAAGGCCGGCTAGCGGGAGTGGAGCAGTACTTC.

The chain joins TRBV30 to TRBJ2-3; tentatively, D is TRBD1 (6 bases). Germline V lookup: CDR1 GTSNPN, CDR2 SVGIG (reference sequence). CDR3 length equals 14 residues. Trimming cost V 4 bases and J 3 bases, with 14 bases left between them. The CDR3 sequence is CAWNRQVGTDTQYF. The CDR3 nucleotides are TGTGCCTGGAACCGACAGGTTGGTACAGATACGCAGTATTTT.

J is TRBJ2-1 and V is TRBV28; D is possibly TRBD1 (5 bases). V was pared by 8 bases and J by 8 bases, with 16 bases between. From germline, CDR1 is MDHEN and CDR2 SYDVKM. This CDR3 region has 13 residues. The CDR3 sequence is CASFAVLGDEQFF. The CDR3, as DNA: TGTGCCAGCTTCGCAGTCTTAGGGGATGAGCAGTTCTTC.

This clone has a handful of counts. The rearrangement joins TRBV6-1 to TRBJ2-1; D gene ambiguous. The CDR3 length is 14 residues. V lost 1 base to trimming and J lost 6 bases, with 10 bases between them. Germline CDR1 MNHNS, CDR2 SASEGT. CDR3 sequence (DNA): TGTGCCAGCAGTGAAGGGTGGGCAAGCAATGAGCAGTTCTTC. Its protein product is CASSEGWASNEQFF.

This clone was counted a few times. J is TRBJ1-1 and V is TRBV2; D remains ambiguous. The V and J ends lost 8 bases and 10 bases respectively, with 14 bases between them. Germline V gene sequence: CDR1 SNHLY, CDR2 FYNNEI. The CDR3 is made up of 11 amino acids. The DNA of the CDR3 is TGTGCCAGCTTCGTTGTTGACTTAGCTTTCTTT. Amino acids: CASFVVDLAFF.

CDR3 in amino acids: CSVLLVDTQYF. The CDR3 region has the DNA TGCAGTGTCTTGCTAGTCGATACGCAGTATTTT. This rearrangement joins TRBV20-1 to TRBJ2-3; D remains ambiguous. With 7 bases removed from V and 6 bases from J, the gap between germline ends came to 11 bases. The CDR3 contains 11 residues. Germline loops: CDR1 DFQATT, CDR2 SNEGSKA (reference sequence).